This is a list of T cell receptor beta chains from one sample in a study of siplizumab effects on memory and regulatory T cells. The data were produced by immunoSEQ multiplex PCR, yet TCRdb's version contains in-frame clones alone and is incomplete. The table lists roughly 56,000 clones, just over 90% of them singletons. The sequencing sample was made of CD8+ T cells sorted from blood. Receptors were obtained from a human donor in good health. Both conserved end residues are part of each CDR3. The order of the fields is clone size, J gene, D gene, V gene, CDR3 protein, CDR3 DNA. D genes are given only for firm matches. Not all rows give a size; the values are once, few, many and, for expanded clones, a class.

. TRBJ2-7 TRBD1 TRBV7-2 CASSWTGYEQYF TGTGCCAGCAGCTGGACAGGGTACGAGCAGTACTTC
. TRBJ2-7 . TRBV6-1 CASKVAGIGSYEQYF TGTGCCAGCAAAGTGGCGGGAATAGGGTCCTACGAGCAGTACTTC
. TRBJ1-1 . TRBV14 CASSLHGGHTEAFF TGTGCCAGCAGCCTCCATGGGGGGCACACTGAAGCTTTCTTT
. TRBJ2-3 TRBD2 TRBV27 CASSLFLAGVDTQYF TGTGCCAGCAGTTTATTCCTAGCGGGAGTAGATACGCAGTATTTT
once TRBJ1-2 . TRBV29-1 CSVQGSYGYTF TGCAGCGTTCAGGGGTCCTATGGCTACACCTTC
. TRBJ2-7 TRBD1 TRBV7-2 CASSQSRQGAHEQYF TGTGCCAGCAGCCAATCTCGACAGGGGGCCCACGAGCAGTACTTC
. TRBJ1-1 . TRBV4-1 CASSQVRQNTEAFF TGCGCCAGCAGCCAAGTCCGGCAGAACACTGAAGCTTTCTTT
. TRBJ2-5 . TRBV4-1 CASSQVPNPQETQYF TGCGCCAGCAGCCAAGTGCCCAATCCCCAAGAGACCCAGTACTTC
. TRBJ2-7 . TRBV6-5 CASGPGSSYEQYF TGTGCCAGCGGCCCTGGCAGCTCCTACGAGCAGTACTTC
once TRBJ1-1 . TRBV29-1 CSVSVPTARLMNTEAFF TGCAGCGTTTCTGTACCGACAGCCCGACTCATGAACACTGAAGCTTTCTTT
. TRBJ2-5 . TRBV4-3 CASSQVPGRETQYF TGCGCCAGCAGCCAAGTTCCGGGACGGGAGACCCAGTACTTC
. TRBJ2-3 . TRBV29-1 CSVDSGRGKLGEKTDTQYF TGCAGCGTTGATTCGGGCAGGGGAAAATTGGGGGAGAAGACAGATACGCAGTATTTT
once TRBJ1-2 . TRBV10-3 CAISLDPRSGYTF TGTGCCATCAGTCTCGACCCTCGCAGTGGCTACACCTTC
. TRBJ1-2 TRBD1 TRBV19 CASSIRQGLGYTF TGTGCCAGTAGTATTCGACAGGGTTTAGGCTACACCTTC
. TRBJ2-7 TRBD2 TRBV7-2 CASSLTLADSYEQYF TGTGCCAGCAGCCTCACACTAGCGGACTCCTACGAGCAGTACTTC
. TRBJ2-7 . TRBV4-2 CASSQDVGYGTYEQYF TGTGCCAGCAGCCAAGATGTGGGGTATGGGACCTACGAGCAGTACTTC
few TRBJ2-1 TRBD2 TRBV18 CASSLPGLAGGNEQFF TGTGCCAGCTCACTACCGGGACTAGCGGGAGGGAATGAGCAGTTCTTC
. TRBJ2-2 . TRBV25-1 CASSDLVEGLFF TGTGCCAGCAGTGATTTGGTGGAGGGGCTGTTTTTT
. TRBJ2-2 . TRBV7-9 CASSLVQLSKAGELFF TGTGCCAGCAGCTTAGTCCAGCTCTCTAAGGCCGGGGAGCTGTTTTTT
. TRBJ2-1 . TRBV14 CASSQDRVPGPISGYNEQFF TGTGCCAGCAGCCAAGACCGGGTACCGGGCCCCATTAGTGGCTACAATGAGCAGTTCTTC
. TRBJ2-2 . TRBV29-1 CSVKGKSGELFF TGCAGCGTTAAGGGAAAATCGGGGGAGCTGTTTTTT
. TRBJ2-7 TRBD1 TRBV28 CASSETGTGTYEQYF TGTGCCAGCAGCGAGACCGGGACAGGGACCTACGAGCAGTACTTC
. TRBJ2-1 . TRBV10-2 CASGIETSYNEQFF TGCGCCAGCGGGATAGAGACCAGCTACAATGAGCAGTTCTTC
. TRBJ2-7 TRBD2 TRBV2 CASSEAAGATGYEQYF TGTGCCAGCAGTGAAGCAGCGGGGGCAACGGGGTACGAGCAGTACTTC
. TRBJ1-5 . TRBV21-1 CASSKGTWGNQPQHF TGTGCCAGCAGCAAAGGGACCTGGGGCAATCAGCCCCAGCATTTT
. TRBJ2-7 . TRBV6-5 CASSYGRTYEQYF TGTGCCAGCAGTTACGGGAGGACCTACGAGCAGTACTTC
once TRBJ2-1 . TRBV5-1 CASSLTSTNNEQFF TGCGCCAGCAGCTTGACTAGTACGAACAATGAGCAGTTCTTC
once TRBJ1-1 TRBD1 TRBV13 CASSSGTGVGMDTEAFF TGTGCCAGCAGCTCCGGGACAGGGGTCGGGATGGACACTGAAGCTTTCTTT
. TRBJ2-7 . TRBV28 CASSLDGLVAAYEQYF TGTGCCAGCAGTTTAGATGGTCTAGTAGCGGCCTACGAGCAGTACTTC
. TRBJ1-1 . TRBV28 CATLDPNTEAFF TGTGCCACCCTAGACCCGAACACTGAAGCTTTCTTT
once TRBJ2-3 . TRBV7-2 CASSWERPTDTQYF TGTGCCAGCAGCTGGGAGCGACCCACAGATACGCAGTATTTT
. TRBJ2-3 TRBD2 TRBV5-1 CASSLAVSSGSTDTQYF TGCGCCAGCAGCTTGGCTGTAAGTAGCGGGAGCACAGATACGCAGTATTTT
. TRBJ2-2 . TRBV27 CASSLVTGNTGELFF TGTGCCAGCAGTTTAGTGACAGGGAACACCGGGGAGCTGTTTTTT
. TRBJ2-5 TRBD2 TRBV9 CASSVAAYGTSSNQETQYF TGTGCCAGCAGCGTAGCAGCATACGGGACTAGTTCCAACCAAGAGACCCAGTACTTC
. TRBJ1-1 . TRBV9 CASSVEQTVTEAFF TGTGCCAGCAGCGTAGAACAAACGGTCACTGAAGCTTTCTTT
. TRBJ2-2 . TRBV6-4 CASSQDRNTGELFF TGTGCCAGCAGTCAGGACAGGAACACCGGGGAGCTGTTTTTT
. TRBJ1-1 . TRBV5-1 CASSLDPVGTEAFF TGCGCCAGCAGCTTGGACCCAGTGGGCACTGAAGCTTTCTTT
. TRBJ2-1 TRBD2 TRBV9 CASSVGGLAYNEQFF TGTGCCAGCAGCGTAGGTGGACTAGCGTACAATGAGCAGTTCTTC
. TRBJ2-1 TRBD2 TRBV11-2 CASRSGLAGGNEQFF TGTGCCAGCAGGTCGGGACTAGCGGGAGGGAATGAGCAGTTCTTC
few TRBJ2-1 . TRBV9 CASSVVGGAYNEQFF TGTGCCAGCAGCGTAGTTGGCGGGGCCTACAATGAGCAGTTCTTC
. TRBJ2-1 TRBD2 TRBV19 CASSISGTRSYNEQFF TGTGCCAGTAGTATCAGCGGGACTAGGTCCTACAATGAGCAGTTCTTC
. TRBJ2-1 TRBD2 TRBV27 CASSIGTSGTNEQFF TGTGCCAGCAGTATCGGGACTAGCGGAACCAATGAGCAGTTCTTC
. TRBJ1-4 . TRBV19 CASSRTATNEKLFF TGTGCCAGTAGTCGCACTGCAACTAATGAAAAACTGTTTTTT
. TRBJ2-6 . TRBV7-2 CASSLDRASLPGANVLTF TGTGCCAGCAGCTTAGATAGGGCCTCTCTACCTGGGGCCAACGTCCTGACTTTC
. TRBJ2-7 . TRBV6-5 CASRNYRDHEQYF TGTGCCAGCAGGAACTACCGGGACCACGAGCAGTACTTC
. TRBJ1-6 . TRBV7-2 CASSLGGSYNSPLHF TGTGCCAGCAGCTTAGGGGGCTCCTATAATTCACCCCTCCACTTT
. TRBJ2-4 . TRBV10-3 CAISESIVDLAKNIQYF TGTGCCATCAGTGAGTCAATTGTCGATTTAGCCAAAAACATTCAGTACTTC
. TRBJ2-7 . TRBV2 CASEGTGVYEQYF TGTGCCAGCGAAGGGACTGGAGTCTACGAGCAGTACTTC
. TRBJ1-2 . TRBV6-1 CASKIAGSGGYTF TGTGCCAGCAAGATCGCAGGCTCCGGTGGCTACACCTTC
. TRBJ1-2 . TRBV5-6 CASSLDSPAYGYTF TGTGCCAGCAGCTTGGACAGCCCCGCCTATGGCTACACCTTC
. TRBJ1-2 . TRBV27 CASSPDRNYGYTF TGTGCCAGCAGCCCCGACAGAAACTATGGCTACACCTTC
. TRBJ1-4 TRBD1 TRBV6-1 CASSALGGRGDEKLFF TGTGCCAGCAGTGCCCTCGGGGGCAGGGGGGATGAAAAACTGTTTTTT
. TRBJ1-1 . TRBV19 CASSPGGRTEAFF TGTGCCAGTAGCCCCGGAGGGAGGACTGAAGCTTTCTTT
. TRBJ1-2 TRBD1 TRBV5-6 CASSDPIQGVYGYTF TGTGCCAGCAGCGACCCGATTCAGGGGGTCTATGGCTACACCTTC
. TRBJ1-1 TRBD1 TRBV5-1 CASSFDRGGEAFF TGCGCCAGCAGCTTCGACAGGGGAGGGGAAGCTTTCTTT
. TRBJ1-1 TRBD1 TRBV5-1 CASSSRQGVNTEAFF TGCGCCAGCAGCTCGAGACAGGGGGTGAACACTGAAGCTTTCTTT
. TRBJ1-2 . TRBV21-1 CASPLASGTGGMVGYTF TGTGCCAGCCCCCTAGCCTCGGGGACAGGGGGCATGGTTGGCTACACCTTC
. TRBJ2-5 . TRBV9 CASSKTGETQYF TGTGCCAGCAGCAAAACAGGGGAGACCCAGTACTTC
few TRBJ2-7 TRBD1 TRBV5-4 CASSPTGTGSYEQYF TGTGCCAGCAGCCCGACAGGGACCGGCTCCTACGAGCAGTACTTC